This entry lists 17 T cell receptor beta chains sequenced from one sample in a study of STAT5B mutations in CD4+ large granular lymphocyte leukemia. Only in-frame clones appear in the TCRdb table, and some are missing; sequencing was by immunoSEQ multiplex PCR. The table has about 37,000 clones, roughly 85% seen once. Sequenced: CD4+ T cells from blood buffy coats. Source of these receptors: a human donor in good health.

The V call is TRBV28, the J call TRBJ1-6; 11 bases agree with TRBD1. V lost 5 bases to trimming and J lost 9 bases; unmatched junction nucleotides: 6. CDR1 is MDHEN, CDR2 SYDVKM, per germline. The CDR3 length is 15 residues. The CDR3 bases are TGTGCCAGCAGTCTAGGACAGGGGGCAGGTTCACCCCTCCACTTT. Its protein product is CASSLGQGAGSPLHF.

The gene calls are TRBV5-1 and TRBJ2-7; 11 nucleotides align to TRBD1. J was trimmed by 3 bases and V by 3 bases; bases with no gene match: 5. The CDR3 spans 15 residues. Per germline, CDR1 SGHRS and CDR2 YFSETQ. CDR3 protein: CASSSTGTGGYEQYF. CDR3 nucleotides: TGCGCCAGCAGCTCCACCGGGACAGGGGGCTACGAGCAGTACTTC.

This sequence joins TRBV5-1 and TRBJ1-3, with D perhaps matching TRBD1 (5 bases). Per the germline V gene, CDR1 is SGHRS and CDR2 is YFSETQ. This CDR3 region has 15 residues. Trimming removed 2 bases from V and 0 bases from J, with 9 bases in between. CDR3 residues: CASSLWGDSGNTIYF. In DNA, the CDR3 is TGCGCCAGCAGCTTATGGGGGGACTCTGGAAACACCATATATTTT.

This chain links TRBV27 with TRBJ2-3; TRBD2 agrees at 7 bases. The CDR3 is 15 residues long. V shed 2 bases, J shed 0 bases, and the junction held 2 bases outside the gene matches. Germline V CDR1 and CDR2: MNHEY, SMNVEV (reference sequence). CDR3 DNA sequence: TGTGCCAGCAGTTTAGCGGGAGTGAGCACAGATACGCAGTATTTT. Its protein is CASSLAGVSTDTQYF.

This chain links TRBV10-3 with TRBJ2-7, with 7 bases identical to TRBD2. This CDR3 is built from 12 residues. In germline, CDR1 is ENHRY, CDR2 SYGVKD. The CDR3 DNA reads TGTGACGGGGGGACGGTATTCTACGAGCAGTACTTC. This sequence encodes CDGGTVFYEQYF.

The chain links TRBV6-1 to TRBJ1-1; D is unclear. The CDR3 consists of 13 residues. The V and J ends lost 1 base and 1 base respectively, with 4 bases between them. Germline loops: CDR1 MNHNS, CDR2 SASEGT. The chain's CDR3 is CASSEVGNTEAFF. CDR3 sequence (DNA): TGTGCCAGCAGTGAAGTAGGGAACACTGAAGCTTTCTTT.

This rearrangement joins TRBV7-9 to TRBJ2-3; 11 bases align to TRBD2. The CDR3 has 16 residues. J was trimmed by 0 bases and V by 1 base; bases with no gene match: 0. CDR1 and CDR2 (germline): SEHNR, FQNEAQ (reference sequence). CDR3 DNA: TGTGCCAGCAGCTTAGTAGCGGGAGGGAGCACAGATACGCAGTATTTT. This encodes CASSLVAGGSTDTQYF.

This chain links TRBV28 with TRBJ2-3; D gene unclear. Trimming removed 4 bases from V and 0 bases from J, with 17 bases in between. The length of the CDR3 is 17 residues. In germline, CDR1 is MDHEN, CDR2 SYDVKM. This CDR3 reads CASSYPLGFGSTDTQYF. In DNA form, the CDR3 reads TGTGCCAGCAGTTACCCTCTAGGATTTGGTAGCACAGATACGCAGTATTTT.

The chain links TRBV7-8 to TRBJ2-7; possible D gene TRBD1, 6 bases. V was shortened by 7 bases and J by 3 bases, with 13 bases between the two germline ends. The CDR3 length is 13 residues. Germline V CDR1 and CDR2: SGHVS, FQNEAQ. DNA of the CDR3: TGTGCCAGCACCTTCACCAGGGGCTACGAGCAGTACTTC. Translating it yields CASTFTRGYEQYF.

CDR3 in DNA: TGTGCCAGCAGCCCGGGTCAGGGTAGCGGGAATCGTGAGCAGTTCTTC. Translated, it gives CASSPGQGSGNREQFF. This sequence joins TRBV7-3 and TRBJ2-1, with TRBD2 matching 8 bases. Trimming took 5 bases from V and 9 from J; bases not matched to a gene: 15. Germline V gives CDR1 SGHTA, CDR2 FQGTGA. The CDR3 length is 16 residues.

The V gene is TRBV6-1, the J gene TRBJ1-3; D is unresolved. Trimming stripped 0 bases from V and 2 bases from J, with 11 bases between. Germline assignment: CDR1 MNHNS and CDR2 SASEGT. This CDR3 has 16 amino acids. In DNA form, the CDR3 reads TGTGCCAGCAGTGAAGCGGTCCCCGGGACTGGAAACACCATATATTTT. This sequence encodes CASSEAVPGTGNTIYF.

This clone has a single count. The CDR3 coding sequence is TGTGCCACCAAAGGGGGTTGGGAGCTGTTTTTT. Protein sequence: CATKGGWELFF. V gene TRBV11-2 combines with J gene TRBJ2-2; D might be TRBD1 (6 bases). Trimming pared 10 bases from V and 9 bases from J, leaving 12 bases between. This CDR3 region has 11 residues. Germline V gene sequence: CDR1 SGHAT, CDR2 FQNNGV.

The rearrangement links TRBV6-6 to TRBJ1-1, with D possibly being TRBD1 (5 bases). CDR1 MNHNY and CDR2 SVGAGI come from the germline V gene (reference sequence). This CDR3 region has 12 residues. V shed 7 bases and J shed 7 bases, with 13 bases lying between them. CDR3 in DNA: TGTGCCAGCACCACATTGGGGGATGAAGCTTTCTTT. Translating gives CASTTLGDEAFF.

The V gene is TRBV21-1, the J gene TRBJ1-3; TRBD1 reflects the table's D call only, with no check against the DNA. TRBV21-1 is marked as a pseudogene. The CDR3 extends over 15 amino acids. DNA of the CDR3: TGTGCCAGACCTTCTACAGGGGGCTCTGGAAACACCATATATTTT. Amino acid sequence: CARPSTGGSGNTIYF.

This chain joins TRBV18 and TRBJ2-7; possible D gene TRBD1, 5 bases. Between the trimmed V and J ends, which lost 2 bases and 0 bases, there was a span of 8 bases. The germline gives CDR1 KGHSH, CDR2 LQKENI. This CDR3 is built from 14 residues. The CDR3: CASSPTQGSYEQYF. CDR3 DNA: TGTGCCAGCTCACCAACTCAGGGCTCCTACGAGCAGTACTTC.

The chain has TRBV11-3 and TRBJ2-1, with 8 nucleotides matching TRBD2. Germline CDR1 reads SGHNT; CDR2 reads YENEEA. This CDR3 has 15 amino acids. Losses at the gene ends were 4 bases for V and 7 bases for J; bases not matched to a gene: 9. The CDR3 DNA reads TGTGCCAGCAGCTCCATAGCGGGATTGGGTAATGAGCAGTTCTTC. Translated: CASSSIAGLGNEQFF.

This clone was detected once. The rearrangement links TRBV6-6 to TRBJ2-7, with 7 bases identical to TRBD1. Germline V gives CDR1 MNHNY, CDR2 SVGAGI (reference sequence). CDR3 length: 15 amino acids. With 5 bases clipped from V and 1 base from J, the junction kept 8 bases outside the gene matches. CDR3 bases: TGTGCCAGCAGTACTGCATGGGACAGTTCCTACGAGCAGTACTTC. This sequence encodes CASSTAWDSSYEQYF.